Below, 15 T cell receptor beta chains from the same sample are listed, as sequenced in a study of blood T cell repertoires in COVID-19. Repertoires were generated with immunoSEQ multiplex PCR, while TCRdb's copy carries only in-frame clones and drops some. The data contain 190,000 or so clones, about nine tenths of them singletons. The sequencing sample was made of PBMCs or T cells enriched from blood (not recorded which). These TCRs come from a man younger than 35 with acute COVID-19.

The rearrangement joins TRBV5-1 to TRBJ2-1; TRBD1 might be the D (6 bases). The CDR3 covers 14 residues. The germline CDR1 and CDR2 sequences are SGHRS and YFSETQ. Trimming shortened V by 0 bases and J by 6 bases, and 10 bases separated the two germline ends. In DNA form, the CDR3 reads TGCGCCAGCAGCTTGGCCCCAGGGGCCAATGAGCAGTTCTTC. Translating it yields CASSLAPGANEQFF.

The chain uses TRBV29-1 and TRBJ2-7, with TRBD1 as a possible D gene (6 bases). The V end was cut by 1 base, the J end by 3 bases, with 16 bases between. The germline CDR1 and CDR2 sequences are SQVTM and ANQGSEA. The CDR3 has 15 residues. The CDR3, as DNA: TGCAGCGTTGAAGGTACCGGGACAAACAGCTACGAGCAGTACTTC. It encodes CSVEGTGTNSYEQYF.

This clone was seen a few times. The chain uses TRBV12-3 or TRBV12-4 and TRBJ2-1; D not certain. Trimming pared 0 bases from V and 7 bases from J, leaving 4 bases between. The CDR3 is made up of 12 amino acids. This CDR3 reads CASSLAANEQFF. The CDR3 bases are TGTGCCAGCAGTTTAGCCGCGAATGAGCAGTTCTTC.

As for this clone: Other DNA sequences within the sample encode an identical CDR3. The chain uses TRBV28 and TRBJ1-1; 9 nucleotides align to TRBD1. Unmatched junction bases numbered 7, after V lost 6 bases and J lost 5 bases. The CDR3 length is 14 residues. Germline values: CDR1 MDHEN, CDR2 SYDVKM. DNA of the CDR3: TGTGCCAGCAGATTGACAGGGGGAGCAACTGAAGCTTTCTTT. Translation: CASRLTGGATEAFF.

The chain's CDR3 is CASSLGQGSGEQFF. DNA for the CDR3: TGCGCCAGCAGCTTGGGACAGGGTTCAGGTGAGCAGTTCTTC. The gene calls are TRBV5-1 and TRBJ2-1; 7 bases match TRBD1. Germline CDR1 and CDR2: SGHRS and YFSETQ. The CDR3 spans 14 residues. V was pared by 0 bases and J by 9 bases, with 6 bases of the junction left unmatched.

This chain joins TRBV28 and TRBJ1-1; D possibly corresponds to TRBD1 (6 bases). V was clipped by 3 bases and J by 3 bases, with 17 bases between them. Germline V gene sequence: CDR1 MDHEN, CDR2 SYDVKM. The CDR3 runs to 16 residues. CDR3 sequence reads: CASSLSFRGGDTEAFF. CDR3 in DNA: TGTGCCAGCAGTTTGTCCTTCAGGGGAGGGGACACTGAAGCTTTCTTT.

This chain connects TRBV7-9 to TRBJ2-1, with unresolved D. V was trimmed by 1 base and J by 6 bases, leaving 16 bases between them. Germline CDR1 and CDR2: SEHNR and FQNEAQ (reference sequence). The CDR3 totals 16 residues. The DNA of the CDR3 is TGTGCCAGCAGCTTAGGGTCAATCAGTGGTGGCAATGAGCAGTTCTTC. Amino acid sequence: CASSLGSISGGNEQFF. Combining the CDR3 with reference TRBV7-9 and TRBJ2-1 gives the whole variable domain DTGVSQNPRHKITKRGQNVTFRCDPISEHNRLYWYRQTLGQGPEFLTYFQNEAQLEKSRLLSDRFSAERPKGSFSTLEIQRTEQGDSAMYLCASSLGSISGGNEQFFGPGTRLTVL.

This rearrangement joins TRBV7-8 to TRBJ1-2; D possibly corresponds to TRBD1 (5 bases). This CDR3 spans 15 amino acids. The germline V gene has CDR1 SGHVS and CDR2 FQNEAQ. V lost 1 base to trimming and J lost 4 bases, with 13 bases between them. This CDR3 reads CASSLGTQGGYGYTF. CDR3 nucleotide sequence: TGTGCCAGCAGCTTAGGGACCCAGGGCGGCTATGGCTACACCTTC.

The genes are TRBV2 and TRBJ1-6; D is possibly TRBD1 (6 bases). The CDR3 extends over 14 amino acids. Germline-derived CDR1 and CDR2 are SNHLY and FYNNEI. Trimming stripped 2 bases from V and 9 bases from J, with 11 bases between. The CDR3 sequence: CASSERGNGSPLHF. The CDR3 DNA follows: TGTGCCAGCAGTGAAAGGGGGAATGGTTCACCCCTCCACTTT.

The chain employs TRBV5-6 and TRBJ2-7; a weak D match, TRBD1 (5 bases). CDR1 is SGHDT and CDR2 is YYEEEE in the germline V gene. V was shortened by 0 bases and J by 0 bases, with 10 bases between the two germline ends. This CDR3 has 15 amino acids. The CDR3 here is CASSLEQASSYEQYF. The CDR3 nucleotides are TGTGCCAGCAGCTTGGAACAGGCGAGCTCCTACGAGCAGTACTTC.

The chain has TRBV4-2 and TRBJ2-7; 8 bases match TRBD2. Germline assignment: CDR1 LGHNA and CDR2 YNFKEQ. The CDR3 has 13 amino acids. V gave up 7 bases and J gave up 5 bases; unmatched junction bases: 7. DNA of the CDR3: TGTGCCAGCAAACGGGAGGGCCGCGACGAGCAGTACTTC. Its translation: CASKREGRDEQYF.

CDR3 amino acids: CASSLGSSGNTIYF. CDR3 DNA sequence: TGCGCCAGCAGCTTGGGTAGCTCTGGAAACACCATATATTTT. The chain employs TRBV5-1 and TRBJ1-3; no firm D call. V was clipped by 0 bases and J by 0 bases, with 4 bases between them. The CDR3 spans 14 residues. The germline CDR1 and CDR2 sequences are SGHRS and YFSETQ.

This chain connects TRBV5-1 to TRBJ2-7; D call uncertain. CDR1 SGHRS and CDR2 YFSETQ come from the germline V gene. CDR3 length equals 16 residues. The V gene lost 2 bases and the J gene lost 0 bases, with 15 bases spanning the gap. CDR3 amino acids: CASSFRRPLSSYEQYF. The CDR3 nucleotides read TGCGCCAGCAGCTTTCGGCGGCCTTTAAGCTCCTACGAGCAGTACTTC.

Here the CDR3 DNA reads TGTGCCAGCAGCTTAACGGACAGAGGAAACACCATATATTTT. Its protein is CASSLTDRGNTIYF. The chain combines TRBV7-3 with TRBJ1-3; tentative D call: TRBD1 (6 bases). Germline values: CDR1 SGHTA, CDR2 FQGTGA. The CDR3 is made up of 14 amino acids. Trimming stripped 0 bases from V and 4 bases from J, with 7 bases between.

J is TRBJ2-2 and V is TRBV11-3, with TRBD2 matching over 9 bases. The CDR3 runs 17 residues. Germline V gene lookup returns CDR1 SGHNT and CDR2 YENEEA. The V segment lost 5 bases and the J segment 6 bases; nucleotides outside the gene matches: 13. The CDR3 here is CASSPGDPGLAAGELFF. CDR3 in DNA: TGTGCCAGCAGCCCCGGAGATCCGGGACTAGCAGCCGGGGAGCTGTTTTTT.